The 21 T cell receptor beta chains reported below all come from one sample, sequenced in a study of control samples from healthy donors and cancer patients. TCRdb keeps only in-frame clones here, not all; method: immunoSEQ multiplex PCR. The sample comprises roughly 400,000 clones, 90% of which are singletons, and 5.5% to 8% rests with the top ten. Sequencing was done on a sample of PBMCs. These receptors all come from a man in his forties with head and neck cancer.

This sequence joins TRBV11-2 and TRBJ2-7; D gene uncertain. V was trimmed by 3 bases and J by 6 bases, leaving 9 bases between them. The germline gives CDR1 SGHAT, CDR2 FQNNGV. The CDR3 length is 12 residues. The CDR3: CASSLDLTEQYF. CDR3 in DNA: TGTGCCAGCAGCTTGGACCTTACCGAGCAGTACTTC. The full variable domain, rest sourced from reference TRBV11-2 and TRBJ2-7, is EAGVAQSPRYKIIEKRQSVAFWCNPISGHATLYWYQQILGQGPKLLIQFQNNGVVDDSQLPKDRFSAERLKGVDSTLKIQPAKLEDSAVYLCASSLDLTEQYFGPGTRLTVT.

The J gene is TRBJ1-1, the V gene TRBV7-2; D is ambiguous. In germline, CDR1 is SGHTA, CDR2 FQGNSA. V lost 5 bases and J lost 0, with 16 bases in between. This CDR3 spans 16 amino acids. The CDR3 DNA follows: TGTGCCAGCAGCCACGGGAGGGTTCTTTTGAACACTGAAGCTTTCTTT. Protein product: CASSHGRVLLNTEAFF.

The chain carries TRBV19 and TRBJ2-7; a possible D gene is TRBD1 (6 bases). CDR1 is LNHDA and CDR2 is SQIVND in the germline V gene (reference sequence). V lost 11 bases to trimming and J lost 3 bases, with 20 bases between them. The CDR3 has 14 amino acids. CDR3 sequence: CAARQDWFLYEQYF. The CDR3, as DNA: TGTGCCGCAAGACAGGATTGGTTCCTCTACGAGCAGTACTTC. Using reference TRBV19 and TRBJ2-7 for the parts outside the CDR3, the full variable domain is DGGITQSPKYLFRKEGQNVTLSCEQNLNHDAMYWYRQDPGQGLRLIYYSQIVNDFQKGDIAEGYSVSREKKESFPLTVTSAQKNPTAFYLCAARQDWFLYEQYFGPGTRLTVT.

V usage is TRBV6-5 and J usage is TRBJ2-7, with D possibly TRBD2 on 6 matching bases. Germline loops: CDR1 MNHEY, CDR2 SVGAGI. Trimming left V 6 bases short and J 3 bases short, with 18 bases between. This CDR3 is built from 15 residues. In nucleotides, the CDR3 is TGTGCCAGCAGCCGCCTGGCGGGGCGTTACTACGAGCAGTACTTC. Encoded protein: CASSRLAGRYYEQYF.

The rearrangement uses TRBV19 and TRBJ2-1; D uncertain. The CDR3 length is 14 residues. CDR1 is LNHDA, CDR2 SQIVND, per germline (reference sequence). V lost 3 bases and J 1 base, leaving 7 bases between the germline ends. The CDR3 sequence: CASSIARSYNEQFF. CDR3 nucleotides: TGTGCCAGTAGTATTGCGAGATCCTACAATGAGCAGTTCTTC.

A single count supports this clone. The J gene is TRBJ2-3, the V gene TRBV28; weak D call: TRBD2 (5 bases). Trimming left V 6 bases short and J 0 bases short, with 22 bases between. The CDR3 consists of 18 residues. The germline V gene encodes CDR1 MDHEN and CDR2 SYDVKM. CDR3 amino acids: CASRNPRWEPQSTDTQYF. The DNA for the CDR3 is TGTGCCAGCAGGAACCCCCGGTGGGAGCCCCAAAGCACAGATACGCAGTATTTT.

The chain couples TRBV5-6 to TRBJ2-7; possibly TRBD2 for D (7 bases). CDR3 length: 14 residues. The V gene lost 4 bases and the J gene lost 6 bases, with 17 bases spanning the gap. Looked up from germline, CDR1 is SGHDT and CDR2 is YYEEEE. CDR3 in amino acids: CASSHSRGGFEQYF. CDR3 coding DNA: TGTGCCAGCAGCCACTCGAGGGGGGGCTTCGAGCAGTACTTC. Looking up the rest from reference TRBV5-6 and TRBJ2-7 gives the full variable domain: DAGVTQSPTHLIKTRGQQVTLRCSPKSGHDTVSWYQQALGQGPQFIFQYYEEEERQRGNFPDRFSGHQFPNYSSELNVNALLLGDSALYLCASSHSRGGFEQYFGPGTRLTVT.

This clone showed up just a few times. The chain recombines TRBV9 with TRBJ2-1, with TRBD2 matching 8 bases. The germline CDR1 and CDR2 sequences are SGDLS and YYNGEE. The CDR3 has 15 amino acids. Unmatched junction bases numbered 18, after V lost 5 bases and J lost 14 bases. DNA for the CDR3: TGTGCCAGCAGTATGGGAAGCGGGGGCGCCGGGGAGAAGTTCTTC. This gives the protein CASSMGSGGAGEKFF.

The chain employs TRBV5-1 and TRBJ1-2; TRBD1 might be the D (5 bases). This CDR3 region has 15 residues. Trimming took off 0 bases at V and 14 bases at J, with 23 bases between the two ends. Germline V gene lookup returns CDR1 SGHRS and CDR2 YFSETQ. Here the CDR3 DNA reads TGCGCCAGCAGCTTGGCCCCAGATCCCTCTATCGGGGGGACCTTC. It yields the protein CASSLAPDPSIGGTF.

The chain is built from TRBV6-5 and TRBJ2-7, with D unclear. The germline V gene has CDR1 MNHEY and CDR2 SVGAGI. This CDR3 is 13 amino acids long. V was shortened by 7 bases and J by 5 bases, with 15 bases between the two germline ends. CDR3 in DNA: TGTGCCAGCACCCTGACCCCGACCGACGAGCAGTACTTC. Amino acids: CASTLTPTDEQYF.

The gene calls are TRBV2 and TRBJ2-1; a possible D gene is TRBD1 (5 bases). This CDR3 is built from 15 residues. The ends were cut back, 0 bases at V and 12 bases at J, with 18 bases in the middle. Germline values: CDR1 SNHLY, CDR2 FYNNEI. The CDR3 region is CASSEASGRTMTQFF. As DNA, the CDR3 is TGTGCCAGCAGTGAAGCGTCAGGGCGTACAATGACGCAGTTCTTC.

This chain uses TRBV5-1 with TRBJ2-3; 9 bases agree with TRBD1. The J segment lost 4 bases and the V segment lost 3 bases, leaving 9 bases of the junction unmatched. In germline, CDR1 is SGHRS, CDR2 YFSETQ. This CDR3 spans 16 amino acids. CDR3 DNA: TGCGCCAGCAGCTGGGACAGGGATATTGGGGCAGATACGCAGTATTTT. Its translation is CASSWDRDIGADTQYF.

The chain carries TRBV16 and TRBJ1-2, with a weak D call TRBD1 (5 bases). The ends were cut back, 2 bases at V and 6 bases at J, with 16 bases in the middle. CDR3 size: 15 residues. CDR1 and CDR2 from the germline V gene are KGHSY and FQNENV. CDR3 nucleotide sequence: TGTGCCAGCAGCCAACCAGTAGGGGTCCTAGATGGCTACACCTTC. This sequence encodes CASSQPVGVLDGYTF. Based on the CDR3 plus reference TRBV16 and TRBJ1-2, the full variable domain is GEEVAQTPKHLVRGEGQKAKLYCAPIKGHSYVFWYQQVLKNEFKFLISFQNENVFDETGMPKERFSAKCLPNSPCSLEIQATKLEDSAVYFCASSQPVGVLDGYTFGSGTRLTVV.

The chain employs TRBV5-1 and TRBJ2-1, with D uncertain. Germline V CDR1 and CDR2: SGHRS, YFSETQ. This CDR3 region has 16 residues. The germline V and J ends were trimmed by 0 bases and 8 bases, with 18 bases remaining between them. CDR3 protein: CASSLEMLGTWDEQFF. CDR3 DNA: TGCGCCAGCAGCTTGGAGATGTTGGGCACATGGGATGAGCAGTTCTTC.

The chain links TRBV6-5 to TRBJ2-3; D possibly corresponds to TRBD2 (6 bases). The V end lost 2 bases, the J end lost 0 bases, and 12 bases lay between the germline ends. The CDR3 is 16 amino acids. CDR1 is MNHEY, CDR2 SVGAGI, per germline. The CDR3 sequence is CASSYGGATSTDTQYF. DNA for the CDR3: TGTGCCAGCAGTTACGGCGGGGCTACTAGCACAGATACGCAGTATTTT.

The CDR3 region is CASSDITGFGGEQFF. The CDR3 region has the DNA TGTGCCAGCAGTGACATTACAGGCTTTGGCGGGGAGCAGTTCTTC. V usage is TRBV6-4 and J usage is TRBJ2-1; D is possibly TRBD1 or TRBD2 (5 bases each). The CDR3 is 15 amino acids. Germline V gives CDR1 MRHNA, CDR2 SNTAGT. V was shortened by 2 bases and J by 10 bases, with 18 bases between the two germline ends.

Comment on this clone: The same CDR3 is also encoded by other DNA sequences in this sample. The rearrangement uses TRBV7-2 and TRBJ2-3, with D perhaps matching TRBD2 (7 bases). This CDR3 is 14 amino acids long. Trimming left V 1 base short and J 5 bases short, with 10 bases between. The V gene's germline CDR1 is SGHTA and CDR2 FQGNSA. CDR3 amino acids: CASSLEGGVDTQYF. The DNA for the CDR3 is TGTGCCAGCAGCTTAGAGGGGGGGGTAGATACGCAGTATTTT. Looking up the rest from reference TRBV7-2 and TRBJ2-3 gives the full variable domain: GAGVSQSPSNKVTEKGKDVELRCDPISGHTALYWYRQSLGQGLEFLIYFQGNSAPDKSGLPSDRFSAERTGGSVSTLTIQRTQQEDSAVYLCASSLEGGVDTQYFGPGTRLTVL.

CDR3 in DNA: TGTGCCAGTAGCGATTTACAGGGTTTGGAGACCCAGTACTTC. Translating it yields CASSDLQGLETQYF. This sequence joins TRBV6-2 or TRBV6-3 and TRBJ2-5; tentatively, D is TRBD1 (6 bases). Per the germline V gene, CDR1 is MNHEY and CDR2 is SVGEGT. This CDR3 comprises 14 residues. V was clipped by 9 bases and J by 5 bases, with 19 bases between them.

The chain employs TRBV19 and TRBJ2-2, with a weak D call TRBD2 (6 bases). Germline V gives CDR1 LNHDA, CDR2 SQIVND (reference sequence). Trimming removed 2 bases at V and 4 bases at J, with 17 bases between. The CDR3 loop spans 17 amino acids. As DNA, the CDR3 is TGTGCCAGTAGTATAAATATACCGGGACTTCTCACCGGGGAGCTGTTTTTT. This translates into CASSINIPGLLTGELFF.

The chain employs TRBV28 and TRBJ1-1; D is possibly TRBD1 (5 bases). Germline CDR1 is MDHEN and CDR2 is SYDVKM. The ends were cut back, 8 bases at V and 1 base at J, with 11 bases in the middle. This CDR3 has 13 amino acids. The CDR3 loop is CASVRGANTEAFF. In DNA form, the CDR3 reads TGTGCCAGCGTGAGGGGCGCGAACACTGAAGCTTTCTTT.

This rearrangement joins TRBV24-1 to TRBJ2-3; perhaps TRBD1 as D (6 bases). CDR3 length: 16 amino acids. The germline CDR1 and CDR2 sequences are KGHDR and SFDVKD. The V end lost 4 bases, the J end lost 0 bases, and 13 bases lay between the germline ends. Here the CDR3 DNA reads TGTGCCACCAGTGAATCCGGGACAAGCAGCACAGATACGCAGTATTTT. Amino acids: CATSESGTSSTDTQYF.